This paragraph reports one T cell receptor beta chain. Its cognate antigen is unknown. Measured with immunoSEQ multiplex PCR; TCRdb has only the in-frame clones, and not every one. The profile shows 65,000 to 95,000 clones, 75% to 95% of them singletons. This specimen belongs to a study of OX40 agonist ivuxolimab in advanced cancers. Study context: The group had a mean age of about 65 years, ranged from roughly 23 to 90, and was around 86% male.

Study-wide findings and caveats: Averaged across samples, CD8+ T cells carried more expanded clones than CD4+ did.

This CDR3 has 14 amino acids. Germline lookup yields CDR1 LGHNA and CDR2 YNFKEQ. V shed 3 bases and J shed 6 bases, with 11 bases lying between them. The receptor was derived from an adult with an advanced solid tumor such as melanoma, head and neck, liver or kidney cancer. This chain links TRBV4-2 with TRBJ2-2; D perhaps matches TRBD2 (5 bases). Source: CD4+ or CD8+ T cells sorted from blood, taken in a trial of the OX40 agonist ivuxolimab. The DNA for the CDR3 is TGTGCCAGCAGCCACCATCGGACTTCCGGGGAGCTGTTTTTT. It yields the protein CASSHHRTSGELFF.